Following are 11 T cell receptor beta chains from one sample sequenced in a study of CD8 T cells in ankylosing spondylitis. Study-wide findings and caveats: What seemed typical of ankylosing spondylitis blood was a TCR beta motif built from several highly homologous variants.

Their antigen targets remain unknown. TCRdb called the 5' RACE reads again in MiXCR, with one record for every CDR3 protein. The repertoire holds about 450,000 distinct CDR3 sequences, with roughly a quarter as singletons. Source material: blood, either unsorted or a sorted T cell fraction (not recorded which). The receptors stem from a male donor with ankylosing spondylitis.

A few counts support this clonotype. The chain uses TRBV5-1 and TRBJ1-1, with a tentative D call TRBD1 (5 bases). V gave up 4 bases and J gave up 3 bases, with 25 bases separating them. Looked up from germline, CDR1 is SGHRS and CDR2 is YFSETQ. The CDR3 extends over 18 amino acids. CDR3 sequence (DNA): TGCGCCAGCAGCCCCGCCCCCGGGACCCATAGCGATCACACTGAAGCTTTCTTT. This codes for CASSPAPGTHSDHTEAFF. Filled out from reference TRBV5-1 and TRBJ1-1, the complete variable domain reads KAGVTQTPRYLIKTRGQQVTLSCSPISGHRSVSWYQQTPGQGLQFLFEYFSETQRNKGNFPGRFSGRQFSNSRSEMNVSTLELGDSALYLCASSPAPGTHSDHTEAFFGQGTRLTVV.

This clonotype was seen a handful of times. The V and J genes are TRBV12-3 or TRBV12-4 and TRBJ1-2; a weak D match, TRBD1 (5 bases). V was cut by 4 bases and J by 4 bases, with 13 bases left in between. The CDR3 is made up of 14 amino acids. The CDR3 protein is CASSSEDRVYGYTF. In DNA form, the CDR3 reads TGTGCCAGCAGTTCGGAAGACAGAGTCTATGGCTACACCTTC.

The chain recombines TRBV12-3 or TRBV12-4 with TRBJ2-1; D ambiguous. The CDR3 is 13 amino acids. Trimming stripped 6 bases from V and 5 bases from J, with 11 bases between. This CDR3 is CASSTRWDNEQFF. Here the CDR3 DNA reads TGTGCCAGCAGCACCCGGTGGGACAATGAGCAGTTCTTC.

There are many counts of this clonotype. J is TRBJ1-2 and V is TRBV5-1; 9 bases match TRBD1. After removal of 4 bases from V and 3 bases from J, the junction contained 4 bases not matched to a gene. Germline values: CDR1 SGHRS, CDR2 YFSETQ. The CDR3 consists of 14 residues. The CDR3 coding sequence is TGCGCCAGCAGCCGGACAGGGGAGGACTATGGCTACACCTTC. Translating it yields CASSRTGEDYGYTF.

The rearrangement joins TRBV7-9 to TRBJ2-3, with D perhaps matching TRBD1 (5 bases). This CDR3 comprises 14 residues. Trimming left V 2 bases short and J 6 bases short, with 12 bases between. CDR1 and CDR2 from the germline V gene are SEHNR and FQNEAQ (reference sequence). The CDR3 DNA reads TGTGCCAGCAGCTTAACTCGTGGGGCGGATACGCAGTATTTT. Protein product: CASSLTRGADTQYF.

This clonotype appeared a few times. J is TRBJ1-1 and V is TRBV10-2, with D possibly matching TRBD1 (5 bases). The CDR3 spans 13 residues. Deletions cut 2 bases from V and 4 bases from J, with 8 bases between. The germline gives CDR1 WSHSY, CDR2 SAAADI. As DNA, the CDR3 is TGCGCCAGCAGTGAGCAGGGAACCACTGAAGCTTTCTTT. Amino acids: CASSEQGTTEAFF.

This clonotype has a handful of counts. The rearrangement joins TRBV24-1 to TRBJ2-1; TRBD1 matches at 10 bases. The CDR3 is 15 amino acids. With 10 bases clipped from V and 0 bases from J, the junction kept 5 bases outside the gene matches. Germline V gene lookup returns CDR1 KGHDR and CDR2 SFDVKD. The DNA for the CDR3 is TGTGCCACAGGGACAGGGGCGAGCTCCTACAATGAGCAGTTCTTC. Protein sequence: CATGTGASSYNEQFF.

V usage is TRBV11-3 and J usage is TRBJ2-1; possible D gene TRBD1, 6 bases. The V gene's germline CDR1 is SGHNT and CDR2 YENEEA. There are 14 residues in the CDR3. V dropped 5 bases and J dropped 4 bases, with 12 bases sitting between them. In nucleotides, the CDR3 is TGTGCCAGCAGCGAATTACAGGGATACAATGAGCAGTTCTTC. It codes for CASSELQGYNEQFF.

This rearrangement joins TRBV20-1 to TRBJ1-2; no reliable D call. This CDR3 is built from 13 residues. Germline lookup yields CDR1 DFQATT and CDR2 SNEGSKA (reference sequence). With 1 base removed from V and 2 bases from J, the gap between germline ends came to 8 bases. For the CDR3, the DNA is TGCAGTGCTAGAGTGGAGGAGAACTATGGCTACACCTTC. As protein: CSARVEENYGYTF.

This clonotype was detected ten times or more. The rearrangement links TRBV7-9 to TRBJ2-3; TRBD1 aligns across 8 bases. CDR1 and CDR2 (germline): SEHNR, FQNEAQ (reference sequence). CDR3 length: 14 amino acids. V lost 3 bases, J lost 5 bases, and 4 bases stayed unmatched. The CDR3 sequence is CASSFDRGGDTQYF. The CDR3 bases are TGTGCCAGCAGCTTCGACAGGGGCGGAGATACGCAGTATTTT.

This clonotype was recorded once. J is TRBJ1-2 and V is TRBV25-1, with D unclear. CDR3 length equals 12 residues. V lost 3 bases and J lost 4, with 6 bases in between. Germline loops: CDR1 MGHDK, CDR2 SYGVNS. CDR3 sequence: CASSDPGYGYTF. The CDR3 DNA reads TGTGCCAGCAGTGACCCCGGCTATGGCTACACCTTC.